The rows below give T cell receptor beta chains drawn from one sample of a study of blood T cell repertoires in COVID-19. Clones were read by immunoSEQ multiplex PCR, and TCRdb kept only the in-frame ones, dropping some. The table includes approximately 310,000 clones, more than 75% detected once. Material for sequencing was peripheral blood. The receptors were sampled from a man aged 45-65 years with active or convalescent COVID-19. CDR3s include the opening cysteine and the closing phenylalanine or tryptophan. Each record gives: V gene, clone size, J gene, D gene, CDR3 protein, CDR3 DNA. A D gene is named only where the DNA matches it firmly. For some rows the clone size is stated as once, few or many, or as a class when expanded; others skip it.

v_gene: TRBV30; abundance: .; j_gene: TRBJ1-3; d_gene: .; CDR3aa: CAWSATTGLGNTIYF; CDR3nt: TGTGCCTGGAGTGCTACAACAGGGTTAGGAAACACCATATATTTT
v_gene: TRBV18; abundance: .; j_gene: TRBJ2-3; d_gene: TRBD2; CDR3aa: CASSPVTSQADTQYF; CDR3nt: TGTGCCAGCTCACCGGTGACTAGCCAGGCAGATACGCAGTATTTT
v_gene: TRBV4-3; abundance: .; j_gene: TRBJ2-7; d_gene: TRBD1; CDR3aa: CASSQDRGISYEQYF; CDR3nt: TGCGCCAGCAGCCAGGACAGGGGAATCTCCTACGAGCAGTACTTC
v_gene: TRBV21-1; abundance: .; j_gene: TRBJ1-6; d_gene: .; CDR3aa: CASSLIPGQGVSPLHF; CDR3nt: TGTGCCAGCAGCCTCATTCCGGGACAGGGGGTTTCACCCCTCCACTTT
v_gene: TRBV28; abundance: few; j_gene: TRBJ2-7; d_gene: .; CDR3aa: CASGGASYEQYF; CDR3nt: TGTGCCAGCGGCGGGGCCTCCTACGAGCAGTACTTC
v_gene: TRBV9; abundance: .; j_gene: TRBJ2-5; d_gene: TRBD1; CDR3aa: CASSVAGGPEETQYF; CDR3nt: TGTGCCAGCAGCGTAGCAGGGGGACCAGAAGAGACCCAGTACTTC
v_gene: TRBV28; abundance: few; j_gene: TRBJ2-7; d_gene: TRBD2; CDR3aa: CASSLSPSGALEQYF; CDR3nt: TGTGCCAGCAGTTTATCGCCTAGCGGGGCCCTCGAGCAGTACTTC
v_gene: TRBV3-1/TRBV3-2; abundance: .; j_gene: TRBJ1-2; d_gene: .; CDR3aa: CASSQDIAGFSTYGYTF; CDR3nt: TGTGCCAGCAGCCAAGATATAGCAGGGTTTTCGACCTATGGCTACACCTTC
v_gene: TRBV18; abundance: .; j_gene: TRBJ1-2; d_gene: .; CDR3aa: CASSPEGSWGYTF; CDR3nt: TGTGCCAGCTCACCAGAGGGATCGTGGGGCTACACCTTC
v_gene: TRBV30; abundance: .; j_gene: TRBJ1-2; d_gene: .; CDR3aa: CALQSYGYTF; CDR3nt: TGTGCCCTACAGAGCTATGGCTACACCTTC
v_gene: TRBV2; abundance: .; j_gene: TRBJ1-1; d_gene: TRBD1; CDR3aa: CASKTGAMNTEAFF; CDR3nt: TGTGCCAGCAAAACAGGGGCTATGAACACTGAAGCTTTCTTT
v_gene: TRBV18; abundance: .; j_gene: TRBJ1-1; d_gene: .; CDR3aa: CASSPGANTEAFF; CDR3nt: TGTGCCAGCTCACCAGGGGCCAACACTGAAGCTTTCTTT
v_gene: TRBV2; abundance: .; j_gene: TRBJ1-5; d_gene: .; CDR3aa: CASQTEDQPQHF; CDR3nt: TGTGCCAGCCAGACAGAGGATCAGCCCCAGCATTTT
v_gene: TRBV28; abundance: .; j_gene: TRBJ2-5; d_gene: .; CDR3aa: CASSSSTSAQETQYF; CDR3nt: .
v_gene: TRBV4-2; abundance: .; j_gene: TRBJ1-6; d_gene: TRBD1; CDR3aa: CASSGQGGSNNSPLHF; CDR3nt: TGTGCCAGCAGCGGACAGGGGGGGTCCAATAATTCACCCCTCCACTTT
v_gene: TRBV7-9; abundance: .; j_gene: TRBJ1-1; d_gene: TRBD1; CDR3aa: CASSFGQGARRAFF; CDR3nt: TGTGCCAGCAGCTTCGGACAGGGGGCACGGCGAGCTTTCTTT
v_gene: TRBV4-2; abundance: .; j_gene: TRBJ1-2; d_gene: .; CDR3aa: CASSQDFGQGYGYTF; CDR3nt: TGTGCCAGCAGCCAAGATTTCGGGCAGGGCTATGGCTACACCTTC
v_gene: TRBV7-6; abundance: .; j_gene: TRBJ1-6; d_gene: TRBD1; CDR3aa: CASSLDRGNSPLHF; CDR3nt: TGTGCCAGCAGCTTAGACAGGGGTAATTCACCCCTCCACTTT
v_gene: TRBV12-3/TRBV12-4; abundance: .; j_gene: TRBJ1-5; d_gene: .; CDR3aa: CASSVNPRPQHF; CDR3nt: TGTGCCAGCAGTGTCAATCCGCGGCCCCAGCATTTT
v_gene: TRBV11-1; abundance: once; j_gene: TRBJ1-2; d_gene: TRBD1; CDR3aa: CASSGQALYGYTF; CDR3nt: TGTGCCAGCAGCGGACAGGCCCTGTATGGCTACACCTTC
v_gene: TRBV28; abundance: .; j_gene: TRBJ1-2; d_gene: .; CDR3aa: CASSLQFGVNYGYTF; CDR3nt: TGTGCCAGCAGTTTACAATTCGGGGTTAACTATGGCTACACCTTC
v_gene: TRBV9; abundance: once; j_gene: TRBJ1-2; d_gene: TRBD1; CDR3aa: CASSRDRLSGYTF; CDR3nt: TGTGCCAGCAGCCGGGACAGGTTGAGTGGCTACACCTTC
v_gene: TRBV2; abundance: .; j_gene: TRBJ2-7; d_gene: TRBD1; CDR3aa: CATGTGERYEQYF; CDR3nt: TGTGCCACCGGGACAGGGGAACGCTACGAGCAGTACTTC
v_gene: TRBV5-6; abundance: .; j_gene: TRBJ2-7; d_gene: TRBD2; CDR3aa: CASSLGLAGSYEQYF; CDR3nt: TGTGCCAGCAGCTTAGGACTAGCGGGATCCTACGAGCAGTACTTC
v_gene: TRBV6-1; abundance: .; j_gene: TRBJ2-2; d_gene: .; CDR3aa: CASSELNRVTGELFF; CDR3nt: TGTGCCAGCAGTGAATTGAACAGGGTGACCGGGGAGCTGTTTTTT
v_gene: TRBV7-9; abundance: .; j_gene: TRBJ2-7; d_gene: .; CDR3aa: CASTPDGHTFYEQYF; CDR3nt: TGTGCCAGCACCCCAGACGGACACACTTTTTACGAGCAGTACTTC
v_gene: TRBV28; abundance: .; j_gene: TRBJ1-2; d_gene: .; CDR3aa: CASSSSGWNGYTF; CDR3nt: TGTGCCAGCAGTTCCTCAGGGTGGAATGGCTACACCTTC
v_gene: TRBV3-1/TRBV3-2; abundance: .; j_gene: TRBJ1-1; d_gene: .; CDR3aa: CASRLGGTEAFF; CDR3nt: TGTGCCAGCAGACTAGGGGGAACTGAAGCTTTCTTT
v_gene: TRBV7-9; abundance: .; j_gene: TRBJ1-2; d_gene: TRBD1; CDR3aa: CASSLNTRGDGYTF; CDR3nt: TGTGCCAGCAGCTTAAACACCAGGGGGGATGGCTACACCTTC
v_gene: TRBV5-1; abundance: .; j_gene: TRBJ1-1; d_gene: .; CDR3aa: CASSSGGGLGGAFF; CDR3nt: TGCGCCAGCTCCTCCGGGGGGGGACTTGGAGGGGCTTTCTTT
v_gene: TRBV21-1; abundance: .; j_gene: TRBJ1-4; d_gene: .; CDR3aa: CASSKEVRGAREKLFF; CDR3nt: TGTGCCAGCAGCAAAGAGGTGCGGGGGGCAAGGGAAAAACTGTTTTTT
v_gene: TRBV10-3; abundance: .; j_gene: TRBJ1-1; d_gene: .; CDR3aa: CAISEGIRQLSTEAFF; CDR3nt: TGTGCCATCAGTGAAGGTATCCGACAGCTTAGCACTGAAGCTTTCTTT
v_gene: TRBV30; abundance: .; j_gene: TRBJ2-7; d_gene: TRBD1; CDR3aa: CAWRGTGGYGEQYF; CDR3nt: TGTGCCTGGAGGGGGACAGGGGGCTACGGCGAGCAGTACTTC
v_gene: TRBV28; abundance: .; j_gene: TRBJ2-7; d_gene: .; CDR3aa: CASSALTVFSSYEQYF; CDR3nt: TGTGCCAGCAGTGCCCTAACGGTCTTTAGCTCCTACGAGCAGTACTTC
v_gene: TRBV6-5; abundance: .; j_gene: TRBJ2-5; d_gene: TRBD2; CDR3aa: CASSPGAGGLRTQYF; CDR3nt: TGTGCCAGCAGTCCCGGGGCGGGAGGGCTACGGACCCAGTACTTC
v_gene: TRBV5-1; abundance: .; j_gene: TRBJ2-2; d_gene: TRBD2; CDR3aa: CASSSLAGVTTGELFF; CDR3nt: TGCGCCAGCAGCTCCCTAGCGGGAGTTACCACCGGGGAGCTGTTTTTT
v_gene: TRBV28; abundance: .; j_gene: TRBJ2-4; d_gene: .; CDR3aa: CATTLGSVDIQYF; CDR3nt: TGTGCCACCACCCTAGGTAGCGTCGACATTCAGTACTTC
v_gene: TRBV9; abundance: .; j_gene: TRBJ1-2; d_gene: TRBD1; CDR3aa: CASSARGDSSIYGYTF; CDR3nt: TGTGCCAGCAGCGCTAGAGGGGACAGTTCCATCTATGGCTACACCTTC
v_gene: TRBV7-8; abundance: .; j_gene: TRBJ2-2; d_gene: TRBD1; CDR3aa: CASYGDRENTGELFF; CDR3nt: TGTGCCAGCTACGGGGACAGGGAGAACACCGGGGAGCTGTTTTTT
v_gene: TRBV28; abundance: medium-sized; j_gene: TRBJ2-7; d_gene: TRBD1; CDR3aa: CASNIGTERWGEQYF; CDR3nt: TGTGCCAGCAATATCGGGACAGAGCGATGGGGCGAGCAGTACTTC
v_gene: TRBV6-6; abundance: .; j_gene: TRBJ1-5; d_gene: .; CDR3aa: CAVSGQPQHF; CDR3nt: TGTGCCGTCAGCGGGCAGCCCCAGCATTTT
v_gene: TRBV6-2/TRBV6-3; abundance: few; j_gene: TRBJ2-7; d_gene: TRBD1; CDR3aa: CASSYPSYGTALYEQYF; CDR3nt: TGTGCCAGCAGTTACCCCTCTTACGGGACAGCACTCTACGAGCAGTACTTC
v_gene: TRBV5-1; abundance: .; j_gene: TRBJ2-7; d_gene: .; CDR3aa: CASRGGDEQYF; CDR3nt: TGCGCCAGCAGAGGGGGGGACGAGCAGTACTTC
v_gene: TRBV3-1/TRBV3-2; abundance: .; j_gene: TRBJ2-5; d_gene: .; CDR3aa: CASSQDIGVGETQYF; CDR3nt: TGTGCCAGCAGCCAGGATATCGGGGTAGGGGAGACCCAGTACTTC
v_gene: TRBV28; abundance: .; j_gene: TRBJ1-1; d_gene: TRBD1; CDR3aa: CASSGGQGRMGAFF; CDR3nt: TGTGCCAGCAGCGGGGGACAGGGGAGGATGGGAGCTTTCTTT
v_gene: TRBV2; abundance: .; j_gene: TRBJ1-5; d_gene: TRBD1; CDR3aa: CASSEGTGYQPQHF; CDR3nt: TGTGCCAGCAGTGAAGGGACAGGGTATCAGCCCCAGCATTTT
v_gene: TRBV28; abundance: .; j_gene: TRBJ2-2; d_gene: .; CDR3aa: CASRSALRRGVTGELFF; CDR3nt: TGTGCCAGCAGGTCTGCCCTTCGCAGGGGGGTGACCGGGGAGCTGTTTTTT
v_gene: TRBV3-1/TRBV3-2; abundance: .; j_gene: TRBJ2-3; d_gene: .; CDR3aa: CASSLISGTDTQYF; CDR3nt: TGTGCCAGCAGCCTAATTAGCGGCACAGATACGCAGTATTTT
v_gene: TRBV7-2; abundance: .; j_gene: TRBJ2-7; d_gene: .; CDR3aa: CASSLSRQLKYF; CDR3nt: TGTGCCAGCAGCCTCTCCCGACAGCTTAAGTACTTC
v_gene: TRBV5-1; abundance: .; j_gene: TRBJ2-2; d_gene: .; CDR3aa: CASSETGNTGELFF; CDR3nt: TGCGCCAGCAGCGAGACAGGGAACACCGGGGAGCTGTTTTTT
v_gene: TRBV2; abundance: .; j_gene: TRBJ2-5; d_gene: TRBD2; CDR3aa: CASSPLAGAETQYF; CDR3nt: TGTGCCAGCAGTCCCCTGGCGGGAGCAGAGACCCAGTACTTC
v_gene: TRBV7-2; abundance: .; j_gene: TRBJ1-1; d_gene: .; CDR3aa: CASSLAEGLNTEAFF; CDR3nt: TGTGCCAGCAGCTTAGCGGAGGGTTTGAACACTGAAGCTTTCTTT
v_gene: TRBV10-3; abundance: .; j_gene: TRBJ2-7; d_gene: TRBD2; CDR3aa: CAISDPPPQRETYEQYF; CDR3nt: TGTGCCATCAGTGACCCCCCACCCCAGCGGGAGACCTACGAGCAGTACTTC
v_gene: TRBV19; abundance: few; j_gene: TRBJ1-5; d_gene: TRBD1; CDR3aa: CASTTSQGASQPQHF; CDR3nt: TGTGCCAGTACTACTTCACAGGGGGCCTCTCAGCCCCAGCATTTT
v_gene: TRBV7-9; abundance: .; j_gene: TRBJ2-3; d_gene: TRBD2; CDR3aa: CASSRLAGSGTDTQYF; CDR3nt: TGTGCCAGCAGCAGACTAGCGGGGTCGGGCACAGATACGCAGTATTTT